This T cell receptor beta chain was profiled in a study of identical twins. The study's findings and limits: Reduced insertions were recorded for abundant cord blood beta clonotypes, with no such pattern in memory repertoires. Models predicted too little out-of-frame TCR alpha sharing in monozygotic twins. An excess of low generation probability was shown by twin-shared out-of-frame alpha sequences.

This CDR3 has 15 residues. V was clipped by 1 base and J by 8 bases; unmatched bases: 9. Germline values: CDR1 KGHDR, CDR2 SFDVKD. Template switching (which added a universal primer site) was used, and cDNA carried unique molecular identifiers. A single record per CDR3 protein comes from TCRdb applying MiXCR to the 5' RACE reads. The sample lists about 810,000 distinct CDR3 sequences; roughly an eighth were seen once. As for this clonotype: Its antigen remains unknown.

This sample also appeared in a second study, on yellow fever vaccine responses in identical twins.

The sequencing sample was made of PBMCs. This TCR was recovered from a woman aged 18-30 years in good health. The chain uses TRBV24-1 and TRBJ1-2, with TRBD1 matching over 7 bases. The CDR3 bases are TGTGCCACCAGTGATTTCCCGACAGGGTCGGAAGGCTACACCTTC. This encodes CATSDFPTGSEGYTF.